The rows below give T cell receptor beta chains drawn from one sample of a study of shared clonotypes between healthy human individuals. Repertoires were generated with immunoSEQ multiplex PCR, while TCRdb's copy carries only in-frame clones and drops some. The data hold some 2.1 million clones, with about 94% observed a single time. Sequencing used naive CD8+ T cells sorted from blood. The origin of the receptors is a man aged 18 to 35 in good health. Both conserved end residues are part of each CDR3. The D gene is left open where the match is weak. Size is omitted from some rows. Given values are once, few, many or a class for expanded clones.

D,size,J,V,CDR3,DNA
.,.,TRBJ1-6,TRBV27,CASSPWGVINSPLHF,TGTGCCAGCAGCCCCTGGGGCGTCATTAATTCACCCCTCCACTTT
.,.,TRBJ2-2,TRBV9,CASSVAGTYTGELFF,TGTGCCAGCAGCGTGGCCGGGACATACACCGGGGAGCTGTTTTTT
.,.,TRBJ1-1,TRBV7-6,CASSLGFGFEAFF,TGTGCCAGCAGCTTAGGTTTTGGTTTCGAAGCTTTCTTT
.,.,TRBJ2-5,TRBV11-2,CASSSPDGTAAQYF,TGTGCCAGCAGCTCCCCAGACGGGACTGCGGCCCAGTACTTC
.,.,TRBJ1-6,TRBV7-9,CASSLAPAGVGSPLHF,TGTGCCAGCAGCTTAGCCCCGGCAGGGGTAGGCTCACCCCTCCACTTT
TRBD2,once,TRBJ2-1,TRBV19,CASSISAGEGVEQFF,TGTGCCAGTAGTATATCCGCGGGAGAAGGGGTTGAGCAGTTCTTC
.,.,TRBJ2-2,TRBV13,CASSLGGGTGELFF,TGTGCCAGCAGCTTAGGAGGGGGTACCGGGGAGCTGTTTTTT
.,.,TRBJ1-3,TRBV11-2,CASSLTRGSGNTIYF,TGTGCCAGCAGCTTGACAAGGGGGTCTGGAAACACCATATATTTT
.,.,TRBJ1-1,TRBV4-2,CASSQVFMGDTEAFF,TGTGCCAGCAGCCAAGTGTTTATGGGGGACACTGAAGCTTTCTTT
TRBD2,few,TRBJ2-3,TRBV5-6,CASSLTREGLRGTQYF,TGTGCCAGCAGCTTGACGAGGGAGGGCCTAAGGGGTACGCAGTATTTT
TRBD2,.,TRBJ2-5,TRBV13,CASSLVAGEGETQYF,TGTGCCAGCAGCTTGGTAGCGGGAGAAGGGGAGACCCAGTACTTC
TRBD1,.,TRBJ1-6,TRBV28,CASIGQESSYNSPLHF,TGTGCCAGTATCGGACAGGAGAGCTCCTATAATTCACCCCTCCACTTT
TRBD2,.,TRBJ2-7,TRBV25-1,CASGTSVRYEQYF,TGTGCCAGCGGGACTAGCGTACGGTACGAGCAGTACTTC
.,.,TRBJ1-1,TRBV11-2,CASGLGGTEAFF,TGTGCCAGTGGACTAGGGGGCACTGAAGCTTTCTTT
TRBD1,few,TRBJ1-4,TRBV4-1,CASSQGDSRNEKLFF,TGCGCCAGCAGCCAGGGGGACAGCCGTAATGAAAAACTGTTTTTT
.,.,TRBJ1-4,TRBV28,CASSFPRVTNEKLFF,TGTGCCAGCAGTTTCCCCAGGGTTACTAATGAAAAACTGTTTTTT
TRBD1,.,TRBJ2-2,TRBV27,CVARTGYTGELFF,TGTGTTGCGCGGACAGGCTACACCGGGGAGCTGTTTTTT
TRBD2,.,TRBJ2-3,TRBV7-2,CASSLTAGGTDTQYF,TGTGCCAGCAGCTTGACAGCGGGGGGCACAGATACGCAGTATTTT
.,.,TRBJ2-7,TRBV6-5,CASSLDNYEQYF,TGTGCCAGCAGTTTGGACAACTACGAGCAGTACTTC
.,.,TRBJ1-1,TRBV9,CASSVVSVGTEAFF,TGTGCCAGCAGCGTAGTATCGGTGGGGACTGAAGCTTTCTTT
TRBD2,.,TRBJ2-5,TRBV30,CASLAFQETQYF,TGTGCCTCACTAGCGTTCCAAGAGACCCAGTACTTC
.,.,TRBJ2-1,TRBV5-6,CASSVDDEQFF,TGTGCCAGCAGTGTGGACGATGAGCAGTTCTTC
.,.,TRBJ2-6,TRBV11-3,CASSSWLGDSGANVLTF,TGTGCCAGCAGCTCTTGGTTAGGGGACTCTGGGGCCAACGTCCTGACTTTC
.,.,TRBJ1-4,TRBV7-9,CASNPPPVGATNEKLFF,TGTGCCAGCAACCCCCCTCCTGTCGGGGCAACTAATGAAAAACTGTTTTTT
TRBD1,.,TRBJ1-2,TRBV30,CAWNLDRGLYGYTF,TGTGCCTGGAACCTCGACAGGGGGCTCTATGGCTACACCTTC
.,.,TRBJ1-2,TRBV27,CASSLTPNYGYTF,TGTGCCAGCAGCCTCACACCTAACTATGGCTACACCTTC
.,.,TRBJ2-5,TRBV19,CASSWSGGETQYF,TGTGCCAGTAGTTGGTCCGGGGGAGAGACCCAGTACTTC
TRBD2,.,TRBJ2-3,TRBV27,CASSLALAGGLGTDTQYF,TGTGCCAGCAGTTTGGCGCTAGCGGGGGGGCTGGGCACAGATACGCAGTATTTT
TRBD2,.,TRBJ2-7,TRBV4-1,CASSRVAGEGEQYF,TGCGCCAGCAGCCGGGTAGCGGGAGAGGGCGAGCAGTACTTC
.,.,TRBJ2-1,TRBV7-9,CASSSPDSNEQFF,TGTGCCAGCAGCTCCCCGGACAGCAATGAGCAGTTCTTC
.,.,TRBJ1-4,TRBV7-9,CASSHVLVGGLGKLFF,TGTGCCAGCAGCCACGTTCTTGTTGGGGGATTGGGAAAACTGTTTTTT
.,.,TRBJ2-2,TRBV9,CASTQGTGELFF,TGTGCCAGCACCCAGGGAACCGGGGAGCTGTTTTTT
.,.,TRBJ2-2,TRBV7-9,CASSPVQNWGELFF,TGTGCCAGCAGCCCGGTCCAAAACTGGGGGGAGCTGTTTTTT
.,.,TRBJ1-1,TRBV19,CASSIASYTEAFF,TGTGCCAGTAGTATTGCTAGTTACACTGAAGCTTTCTTT
.,.,TRBJ1-2,TRBV6-5,CASSLGTAYGYTF,TGTGCCAGCAGTCTCGGGACGGCGTATGGCTACACCTTC
TRBD2,.,TRBJ2-7,TRBV13,CASSLGRAGDYEQYF,TGTGCCAGCAGCTTAGGCCGGGCGGGAGATTACGAGCAGTACTTC
.,.,TRBJ1-5,TRBV5-6,CASSLGGVGNQPQHF,TGTGCCAGCAGCTTGGGAGGGGTGGGGAATCAGCCCCAGCATTTT
.,.,TRBJ2-7,TRBV11-2,CASSLDPSETYEQYF,TGTGCCAGCAGCTTAGATCCTAGCGAAACCTACGAGCAGTACTTC
.,.,TRBJ2-7,TRBV7-9,CASSPGPNYEQYF,TGTGCCAGCAGCCCGGGCCCCAACTACGAGCAGTACTTC
TRBD2,.,TRBJ2-1,TRBV27,CASSSGTSAYNEQFF,TGTGCCAGCAGCTCCGGGACTAGCGCCTACAATGAGCAGTTCTTC
.,.,TRBJ2-2,TRBV27,CASTLGESYPGELFF,TGTGCCAGCACCCTCGGGGAAAGCTATCCCGGGGAGCTGTTTTTT
.,.,TRBJ2-1,TRBV5-1,CASSLRDLRGDEQFF,TGCGCCAGCAGCTTGAGGGACTTAAGGGGCGATGAGCAGTTCTTC
TRBD2,.,TRBJ2-1,TRBV30,CAWDLLAGGNEQFF,TGTGCCTGGGATCTCCTAGCGGGAGGCAATGAGCAGTTCTTC
TRBD1,.,TRBJ2-7,TRBV6-5,CASRMTGEGYEQYF,TGTGCCAGCAGGATGACAGGGGAAGGCTACGAGCAGTACTTC
.,.,TRBJ2-1,TRBV7-2,CASRSVYNEQFF,TGTGCCAGCAGGTCGGTCTACAATGAGCAGTTCTTC
.,.,TRBJ2-3,TRBV7-9,CASSGSTDTQYF,TGTGCCAGCAGCGGGAGCACAGATACGCAGTATTTT
TRBD2,.,TRBJ2-5,TRBV9,CASSDLTSGEAQYF,TGTGCCAGCAGCGATCTTACTAGCGGAGAGGCCCAGTACTTC
.,.,TRBJ1-1,TRBV11-2,CASSLGTEAFF,TGTGCCAGCAGCCTTGGTACTGAAGCTTTCTTT
.,.,TRBJ1-5,TRBV27,CASSFGLTQPQHF,TGTGCCAGCAGTTTCGGACTCACTCAGCCCCAGCATTTT
.,.,TRBJ2-7,TRBV4-1,CASSQGGTPYF,TGCGCCAGCAGCCAAGGCGGGACGCCGTACTTC
TRBD2,.,TRBJ2-1,TRBV30,CAWSVPLAGGGNEQFF,TGTGCCTGGAGTGTGCCCCTAGCGGGGGGAGGTAATGAGCAGTTCTTC